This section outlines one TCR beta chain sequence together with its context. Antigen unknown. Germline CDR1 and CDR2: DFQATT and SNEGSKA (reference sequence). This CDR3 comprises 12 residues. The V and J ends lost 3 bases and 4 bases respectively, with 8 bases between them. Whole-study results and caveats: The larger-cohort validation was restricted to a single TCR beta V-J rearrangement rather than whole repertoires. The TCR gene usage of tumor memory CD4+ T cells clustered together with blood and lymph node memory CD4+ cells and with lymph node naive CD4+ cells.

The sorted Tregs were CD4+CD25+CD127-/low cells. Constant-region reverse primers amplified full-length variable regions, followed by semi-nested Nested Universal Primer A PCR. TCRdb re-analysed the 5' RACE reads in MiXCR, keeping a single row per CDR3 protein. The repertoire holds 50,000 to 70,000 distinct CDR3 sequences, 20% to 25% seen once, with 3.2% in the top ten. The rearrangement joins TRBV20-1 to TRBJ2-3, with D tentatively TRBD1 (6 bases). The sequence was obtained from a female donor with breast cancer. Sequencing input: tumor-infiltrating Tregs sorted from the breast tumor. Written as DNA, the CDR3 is TGCAGTGCTAGTAAGGGGGCAGATACGCAGTATTTT. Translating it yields CSASKGADTQYF.